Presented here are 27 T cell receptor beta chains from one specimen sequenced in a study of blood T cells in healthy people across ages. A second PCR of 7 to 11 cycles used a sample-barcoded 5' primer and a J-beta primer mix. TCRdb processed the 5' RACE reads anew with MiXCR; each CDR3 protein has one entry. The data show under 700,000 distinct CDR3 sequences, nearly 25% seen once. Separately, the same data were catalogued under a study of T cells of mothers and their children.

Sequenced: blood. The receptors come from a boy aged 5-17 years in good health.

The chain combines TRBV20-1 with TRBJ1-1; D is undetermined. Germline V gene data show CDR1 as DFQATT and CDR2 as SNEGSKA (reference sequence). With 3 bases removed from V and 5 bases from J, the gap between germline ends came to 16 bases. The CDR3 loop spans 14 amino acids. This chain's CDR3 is CSARRVGGGTEAFF. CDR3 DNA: TGCAGTGCTAGGCGGGTAGGCGGAGGAACTGAAGCTTTCTTT.

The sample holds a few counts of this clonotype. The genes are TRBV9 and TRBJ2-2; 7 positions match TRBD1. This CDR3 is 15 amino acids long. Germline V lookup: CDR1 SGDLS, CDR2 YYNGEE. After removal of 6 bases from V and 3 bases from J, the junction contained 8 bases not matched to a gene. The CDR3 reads CASNQRDRDTGELFF. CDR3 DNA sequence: TGTGCCAGCAACCAGAGGGACAGAGACACCGGGGAGCTGTTTTTT. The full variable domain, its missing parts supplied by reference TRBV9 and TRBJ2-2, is DSGVTQTPKHLITATGQRVTLRCSPRSGDLSVYWYQQSLDQGLQFLIQYYNGEERAKGNILERFSAQQFPDLHSELNLSSLELGDSALYFCASNQRDRDTGELFFGEGSRLTVL.

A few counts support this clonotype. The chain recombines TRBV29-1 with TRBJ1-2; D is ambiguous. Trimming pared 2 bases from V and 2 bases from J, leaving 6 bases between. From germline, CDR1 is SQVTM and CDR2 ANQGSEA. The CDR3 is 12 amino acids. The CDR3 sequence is CSVEHNNYGYTF. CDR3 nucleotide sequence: TGCAGCGTTGAACATAACAACTATGGCTACACCTTC.

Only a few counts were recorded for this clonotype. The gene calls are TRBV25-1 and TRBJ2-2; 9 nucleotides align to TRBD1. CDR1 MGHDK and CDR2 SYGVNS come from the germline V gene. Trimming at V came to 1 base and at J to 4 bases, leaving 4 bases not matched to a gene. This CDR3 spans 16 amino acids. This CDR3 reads CASSESWTGVTGELFF. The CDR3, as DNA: TGTGCCAGCAGTGAATCCTGGACAGGGGTCACCGGGGAGCTGTTTTTT.

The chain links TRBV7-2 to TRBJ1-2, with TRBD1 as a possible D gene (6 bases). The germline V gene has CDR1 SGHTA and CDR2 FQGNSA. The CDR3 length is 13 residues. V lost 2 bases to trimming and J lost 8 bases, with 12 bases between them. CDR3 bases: TGTGCCAGCAGCTTAAGGGGGGAGTGGGGCTACACCTTC. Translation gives CASSLRGEWGYTF.

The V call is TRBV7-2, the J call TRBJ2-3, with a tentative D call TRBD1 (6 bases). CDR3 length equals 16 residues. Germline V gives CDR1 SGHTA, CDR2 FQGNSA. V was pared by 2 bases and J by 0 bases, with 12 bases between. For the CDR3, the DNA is TGTGCCAGCAGCTTATACGTGACAGGCAGCACAGATACGCAGTATTTT. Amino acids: CASSLYVTGSTDTQYF.

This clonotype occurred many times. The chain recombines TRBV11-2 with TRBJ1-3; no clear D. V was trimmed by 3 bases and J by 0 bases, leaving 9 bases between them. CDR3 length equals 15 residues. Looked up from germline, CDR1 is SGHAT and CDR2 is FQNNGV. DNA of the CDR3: TGTGCCAGCAGCTTGGGCCGCTCCTCTGGAAACACCATATATTTT. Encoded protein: CASSLGRSSGNTIYF.

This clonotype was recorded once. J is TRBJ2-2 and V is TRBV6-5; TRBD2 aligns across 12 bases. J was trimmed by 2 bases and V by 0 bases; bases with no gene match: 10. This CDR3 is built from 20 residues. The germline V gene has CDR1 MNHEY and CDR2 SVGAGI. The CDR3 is CASSYSGDTGLAGNTGELFF. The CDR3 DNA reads TGTGCCAGCAGTTACTCTGGGGACACAGGACTAGCGGGAAACACCGGGGAGCTGTTTTTT.

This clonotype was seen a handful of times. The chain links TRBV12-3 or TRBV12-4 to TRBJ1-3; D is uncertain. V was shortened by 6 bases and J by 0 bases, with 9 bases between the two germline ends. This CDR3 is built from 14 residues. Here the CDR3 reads CASSPDISGNTIYF. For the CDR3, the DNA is TGTGCCAGCAGCCCCGACATCTCTGGAAACACCATATATTTT.

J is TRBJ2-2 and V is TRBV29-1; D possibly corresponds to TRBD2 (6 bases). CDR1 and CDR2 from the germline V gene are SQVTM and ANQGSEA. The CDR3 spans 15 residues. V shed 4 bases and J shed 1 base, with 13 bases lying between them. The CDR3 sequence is CSVGGTVENTGELFF. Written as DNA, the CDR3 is TGCAGCGTTGGCGGGACCGTAGAGAACACCGGGGAGCTGTTTTTT.

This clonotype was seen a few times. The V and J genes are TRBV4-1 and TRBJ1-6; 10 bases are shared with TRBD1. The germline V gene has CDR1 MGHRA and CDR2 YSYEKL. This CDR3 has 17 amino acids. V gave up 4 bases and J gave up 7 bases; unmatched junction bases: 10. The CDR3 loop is CASSRDGSGQGNSPLHF. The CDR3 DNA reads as TGCGCCAGCAGCCGAGATGGATCGGGACAGGGGAATTCACCCCTCCACTTT.

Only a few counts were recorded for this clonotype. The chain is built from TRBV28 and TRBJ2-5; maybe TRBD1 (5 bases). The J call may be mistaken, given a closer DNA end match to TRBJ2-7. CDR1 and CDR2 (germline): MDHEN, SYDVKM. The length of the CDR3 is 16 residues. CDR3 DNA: TGTGCCAGCAGGACGCACCTCGAAGGGGTCAGGAACGAGCAGTACTTC. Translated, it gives CASRTHLEGVRNEQYF.

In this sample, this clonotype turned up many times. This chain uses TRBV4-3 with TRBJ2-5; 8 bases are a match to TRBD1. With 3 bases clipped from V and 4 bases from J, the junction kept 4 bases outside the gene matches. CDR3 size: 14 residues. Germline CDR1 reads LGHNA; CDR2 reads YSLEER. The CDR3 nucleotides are TGCGCCAGCAGCCACGGACAGGGCGCAGAGACCCAGTACTTC. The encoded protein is CASSHGQGAETQYF.

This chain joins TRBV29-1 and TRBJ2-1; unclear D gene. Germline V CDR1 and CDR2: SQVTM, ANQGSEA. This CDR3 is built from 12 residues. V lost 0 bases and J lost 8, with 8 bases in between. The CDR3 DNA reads TGCAGCGTTGAAGAATTTCGGCATGAGCAGTTCTTC. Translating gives CSVEEFRHEQFF.

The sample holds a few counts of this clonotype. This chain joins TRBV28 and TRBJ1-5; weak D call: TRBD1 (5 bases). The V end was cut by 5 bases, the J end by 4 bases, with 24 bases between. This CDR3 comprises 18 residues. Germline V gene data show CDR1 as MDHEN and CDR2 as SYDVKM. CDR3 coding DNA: TGTGCCAGCAGTCCCACGGGGGAAAGAACGGTAGAGAATCAGCCCCAGCATTTT. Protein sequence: CASSPTGERTVENQPQHF.

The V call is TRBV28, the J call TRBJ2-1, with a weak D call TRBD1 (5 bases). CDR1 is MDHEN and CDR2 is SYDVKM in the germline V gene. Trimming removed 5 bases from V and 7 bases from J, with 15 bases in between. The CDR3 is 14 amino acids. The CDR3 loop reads CASSLLTERNEQFF. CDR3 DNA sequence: TGTGCCAGCAGTCTCCTGACAGAGAGAAATGAGCAGTTCTTC.

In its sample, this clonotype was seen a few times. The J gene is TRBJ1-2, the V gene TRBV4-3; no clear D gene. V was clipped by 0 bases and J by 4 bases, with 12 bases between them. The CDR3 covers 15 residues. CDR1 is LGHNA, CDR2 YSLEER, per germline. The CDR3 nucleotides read TGCGCCAGCAGCCAAGATATCGGGATCATCTATGGCTACACCTTC. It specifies CASSQDIGIIYGYTF.

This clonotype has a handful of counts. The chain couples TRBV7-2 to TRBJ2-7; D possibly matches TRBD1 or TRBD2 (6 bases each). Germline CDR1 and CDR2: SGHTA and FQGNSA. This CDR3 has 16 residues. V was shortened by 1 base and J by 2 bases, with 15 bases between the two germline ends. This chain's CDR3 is CASSLGRGTGTYEQYF. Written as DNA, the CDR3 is TGTGCCAGCAGCTTAGGGAGGGGAACAGGGACCTACGAGCAGTACTTC. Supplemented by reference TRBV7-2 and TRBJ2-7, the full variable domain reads GAGVSQSPSNKVTEKGKDVELRCDPISGHTALYWYRQSLGQGLEFLIYFQGNSAPDKSGLPSDRFSAERTGGSVSTLTIQRTQQEDSAVYLCASSLGRGTGTYEQYFGPGTRLTVT.

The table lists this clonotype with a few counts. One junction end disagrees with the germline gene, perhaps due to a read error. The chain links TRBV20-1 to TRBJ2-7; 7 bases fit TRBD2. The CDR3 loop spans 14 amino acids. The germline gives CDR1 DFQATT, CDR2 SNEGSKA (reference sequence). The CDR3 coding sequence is TGCAGTGCTAGAGATCCCAGCGGGACCTACGAACAGTACTTC. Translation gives CSARDPSGTYEQYF.

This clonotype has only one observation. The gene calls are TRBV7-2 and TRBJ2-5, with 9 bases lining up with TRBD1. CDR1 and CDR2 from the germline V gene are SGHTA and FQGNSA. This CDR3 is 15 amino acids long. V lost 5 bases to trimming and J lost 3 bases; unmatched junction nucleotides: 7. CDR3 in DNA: TGTGCCAGCAGCAAGACAGGGGGAGAGGAAGAGACCCAGTACTTC. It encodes CASSKTGGEEETQYF.

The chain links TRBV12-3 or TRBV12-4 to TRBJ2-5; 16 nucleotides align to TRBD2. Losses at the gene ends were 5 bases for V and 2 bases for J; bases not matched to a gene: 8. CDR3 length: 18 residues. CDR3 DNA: TGTGCCAGCAGTAGTACCGGGACTAGCGGGGGGGAACAAGAGACCCAGTACTTC. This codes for CASSSTGTSGGEQETQYF.

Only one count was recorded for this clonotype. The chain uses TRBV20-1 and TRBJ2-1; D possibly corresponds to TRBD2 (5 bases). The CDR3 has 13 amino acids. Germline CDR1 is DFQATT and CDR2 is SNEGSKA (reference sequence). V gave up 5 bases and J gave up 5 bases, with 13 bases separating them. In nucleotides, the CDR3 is TGCAGTGCTGTACTCGGACTTGACAATGAGCAGTTCTTC. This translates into CSAVLGLDNEQFF.

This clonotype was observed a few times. Here the CDR3 DNA reads TGTGCCAGCAGTTACTCGGGGCAGGGCACAGATACGCAGTATTTT. It is translated as CASSYSGQGTDTQYF. The gene calls are TRBV6-5 and TRBJ2-3; possibly TRBD1 for D (5 bases). The germline V gene encodes CDR1 MNHEY and CDR2 SVGAGI. The CDR3 contains 15 residues. V gave up 0 bases and J gave up 1 base, with 8 bases separating them.

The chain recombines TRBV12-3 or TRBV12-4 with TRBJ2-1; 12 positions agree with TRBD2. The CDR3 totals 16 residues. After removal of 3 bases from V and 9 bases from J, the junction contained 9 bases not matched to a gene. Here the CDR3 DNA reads TGTGCCAGCAGTTTTCGGACTAGCGGGAAGGGGAGTGAGCAGTTCTTC. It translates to CASSFRTSGKGSEQFF.

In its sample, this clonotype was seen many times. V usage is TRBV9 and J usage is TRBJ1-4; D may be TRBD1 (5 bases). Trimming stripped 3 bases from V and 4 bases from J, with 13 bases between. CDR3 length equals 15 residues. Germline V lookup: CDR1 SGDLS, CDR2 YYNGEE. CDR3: CASSARQLDNEKLFF. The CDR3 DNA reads TGTGCCAGCAGCGCGAGACAGCTCGATAATGAAAAACTGTTTTTT.

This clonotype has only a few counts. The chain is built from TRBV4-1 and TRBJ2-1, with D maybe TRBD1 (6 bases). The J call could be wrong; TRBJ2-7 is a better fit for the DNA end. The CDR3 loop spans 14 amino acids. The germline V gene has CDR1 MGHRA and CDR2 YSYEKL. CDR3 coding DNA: TGCGCCAGCAGCCATGCCCTTGGGGGCGGCGAGCAGTACTTC. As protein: CASSHALGGGEQYF.

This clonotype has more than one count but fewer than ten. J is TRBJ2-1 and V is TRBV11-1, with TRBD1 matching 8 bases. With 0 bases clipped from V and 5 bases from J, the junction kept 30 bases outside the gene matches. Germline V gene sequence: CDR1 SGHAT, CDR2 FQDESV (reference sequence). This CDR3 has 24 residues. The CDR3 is CASSLAYGDIGQGERTRLHNEQFF. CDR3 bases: TGTGCCAGCAGCTTAGCGTATGGGGATATAGGACAGGGTGAACGGACGAGACTTCACAATGAGCAGTTCTTC.